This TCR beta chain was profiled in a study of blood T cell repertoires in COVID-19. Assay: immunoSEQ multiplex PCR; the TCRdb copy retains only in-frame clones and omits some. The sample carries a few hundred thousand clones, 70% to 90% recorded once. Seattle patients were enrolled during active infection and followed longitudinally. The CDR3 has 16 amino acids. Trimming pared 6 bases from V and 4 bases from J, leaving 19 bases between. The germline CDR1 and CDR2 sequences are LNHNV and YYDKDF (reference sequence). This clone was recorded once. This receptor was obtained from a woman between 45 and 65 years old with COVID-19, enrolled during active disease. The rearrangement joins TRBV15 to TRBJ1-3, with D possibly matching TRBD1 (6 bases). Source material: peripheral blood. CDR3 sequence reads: CATSNAWGLSGNTIYF. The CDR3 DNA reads TGTGCCACCAGTAACGCATGGGGGCTGAGCGGAAACACCATATATTTT.